This TCR beta chain was recorded in a study of blood T cells in healthy people across ages. With a J-beta primer mix and a sample-barcoded 5' primer, a second PCR ran about 6 to 11 cycles. TCRdb re-analysed the 5' RACE reads in MiXCR, keeping a single row per CDR3 protein. The sample carries fewer than 2,000,000 distinct CDR3 sequences, around 40% recorded once. The sequenced sample consisted of blood. The receptor was isolated from a human donor in good health.

The CDR3 DNA is TGTGCCAGCCAATTGTCCGACTTTACAGGGACTTTATCCAACGAGCAGTACTTC. Translating it yields CASQLSDFTGTLSNEQYF. The J gene is TRBJ2-7, the V gene TRBV6-1, with D possibly being TRBD1 or TRBD2 (6 bases each). The V and J ends lost 8 bases and 5 bases respectively, with 31 bases between them. Germline assignment: CDR1 MNHNS and CDR2 SASEGT. CDR3 length: 18 residues.